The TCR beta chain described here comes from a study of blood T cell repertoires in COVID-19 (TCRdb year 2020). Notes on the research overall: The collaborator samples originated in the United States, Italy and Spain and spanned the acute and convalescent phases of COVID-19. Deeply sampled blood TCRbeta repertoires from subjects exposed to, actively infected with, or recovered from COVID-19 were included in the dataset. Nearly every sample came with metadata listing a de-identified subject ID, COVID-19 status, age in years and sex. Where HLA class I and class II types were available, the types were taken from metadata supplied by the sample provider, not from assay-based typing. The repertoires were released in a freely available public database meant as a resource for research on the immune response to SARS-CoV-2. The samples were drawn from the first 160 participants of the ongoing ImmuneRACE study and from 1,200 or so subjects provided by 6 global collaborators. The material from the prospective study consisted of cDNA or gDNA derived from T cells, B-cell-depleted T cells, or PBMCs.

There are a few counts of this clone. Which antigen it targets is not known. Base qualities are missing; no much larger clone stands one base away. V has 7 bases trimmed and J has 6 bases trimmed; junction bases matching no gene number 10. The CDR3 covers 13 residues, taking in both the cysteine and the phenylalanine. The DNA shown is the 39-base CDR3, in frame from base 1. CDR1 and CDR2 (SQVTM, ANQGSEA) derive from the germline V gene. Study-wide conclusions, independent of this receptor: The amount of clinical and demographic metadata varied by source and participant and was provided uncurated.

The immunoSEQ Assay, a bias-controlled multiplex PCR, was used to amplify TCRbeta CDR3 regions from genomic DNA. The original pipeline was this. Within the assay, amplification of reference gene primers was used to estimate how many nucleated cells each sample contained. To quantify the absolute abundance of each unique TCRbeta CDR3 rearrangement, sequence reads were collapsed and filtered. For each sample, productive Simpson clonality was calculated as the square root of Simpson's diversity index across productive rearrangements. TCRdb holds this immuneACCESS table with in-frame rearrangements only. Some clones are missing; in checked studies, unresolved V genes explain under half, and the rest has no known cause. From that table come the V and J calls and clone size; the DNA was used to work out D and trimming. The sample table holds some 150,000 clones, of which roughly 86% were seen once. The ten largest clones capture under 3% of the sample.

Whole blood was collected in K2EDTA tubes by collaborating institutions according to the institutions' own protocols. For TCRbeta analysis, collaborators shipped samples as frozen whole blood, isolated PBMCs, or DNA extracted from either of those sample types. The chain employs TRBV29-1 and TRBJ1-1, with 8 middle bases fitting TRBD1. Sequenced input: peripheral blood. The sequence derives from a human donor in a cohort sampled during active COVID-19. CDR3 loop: CSANRGQGAEAFF. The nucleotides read TGCAGCGCCAATCGCGGACAGGGTGCTGAAGCTTTCTTT.